Following are 21 T cell receptor beta chains from one sample sequenced in a study of technical replicates of blood from a handful of donors. The protocol was immunoSEQ multiplex PCR, while the TCRdb copy is restricted to in-frame clones and leaves out a portion. The table records over 10,000 clones, 86% of them present only once. The sequenced sample was PBMCs. These TCRs come from a human donor in good health.

The chain joins TRBV19 to TRBJ1-5; D unresolved. This CDR3 is 18 amino acids long. Deletions cut 0 bases from V and 0 bases from J, with 15 bases between. Germline values: CDR1 LNHDA, CDR2 SQIVND (reference sequence). The CDR3 loop reads CASSIDPPSQDSNQPQHF. The CDR3 bases are TGTGCCAGTAGTATAGACCCCCCATCCCAGGATAGCAATCAGCCCCAGCATTTT. The full variable domain, its missing parts supplied by reference TRBV19 and TRBJ1-5, is DGGITQSPKYLFRKEGQNVTLSCEQNLNHDAMYWYRQDPGQGLRLIYYSQIVNDFQKGDIAEGYSVSREKKESFPLTVTSAQKNPTAFYLCASSIDPPSQDSNQPQHFGDGTRLSIL.

This sequence joins TRBV28 and TRBJ2-5; 7 positions match TRBD1. CDR1 is MDHEN, CDR2 SYDVKM, per germline. Trimming at V came to 2 bases and at J to 5 bases, leaving 11 bases not matched to a gene. The CDR3 totals 16 residues. The CDR3 DNA reads TGTGCCAGCAGTTTAGGGTACAGGGGCGTCCCGGAGACCCAGTACTTC. Protein sequence: CASSLGYRGVPETQYF.

This clone occurred once. This sequence joins TRBV27 and TRBJ2-7, with 10 bases matching TRBD2. V shed 4 bases and J 2 bases; nucleotides not matched to a gene: 5. Germline V gives CDR1 MNHEY, CDR2 SMNVEV (reference sequence). CDR3 length: 15 amino acids. The CDR3 reads CASSSRAGGPYEQYF. CDR3 bases: TGTGCCAGCAGTTCCAGAGCGGGAGGGCCCTACGAGCAGTACTTC.

CDR3: CAWSGGSTDTQYF. The CDR3 DNA reads TGTGCCTGGTCGGGAGGATCCACAGATACGCAGTATTTT. V is TRBV30 and J is TRBJ2-3, with 7 bases lining up with TRBD2. CDR3 size: 13 residues. Germline-derived CDR1 and CDR2 are GTSNPN and SVGIG (reference sequence). J gave up 2 bases and V 5 bases, and 4 bases lay outside the gene matches.

The chain carries TRBV25-1 and TRBJ2-5, with TRBD2 identical over 7 bases. Germline-derived CDR1 and CDR2 are MGHDK and SYGVNS. V lost 5 bases to trimming and J lost 5 bases; unmatched junction nucleotides: 8. The CDR3 extends over 14 amino acids. Here the CDR3 reads CASSSRQGGETQYF. The DNA of the CDR3 is TGTGCCAGCAGTAGCAGGCAGGGAGGGGAGACCCAGTACTTC.

The chain recombines TRBV10-3 with TRBJ2-5; TRBD1 might be the D (5 bases). Germline values: CDR1 ENHRY, CDR2 SYGVKD. V lost 2 bases, J lost 4 bases, and 14 bases lay in between. CDR3 size: 15 residues. CDR3 loop: CAISEPGRSGETQYF. In nucleotides, the CDR3 is TGTGCCATCAGTGAGCCAGGGCGGTCCGGAGAGACCCAGTACTTC.

This sequence joins TRBV28 and TRBJ1-2; the D gene is possibly TRBD1 (5 bases). This CDR3 region has 17 residues. Germline values: CDR1 MDHEN, CDR2 SYDVKM. V was pared by 3 bases and J by 2 bases, with 19 bases between. The CDR3 DNA reads as TGTGCCAGCAGTTTTGGGTCACTGGGGCCGCTAAACTATGGCTACACCTTC. This gives the protein CASSFGSLGPLNYGYTF.

The CDR3 DNA reads TGTGCCACCAGCAGAGATTGGCGTCAGGCCCTCAATCAGCCCCAGCATTTT. Its translation: CATSRDWRQALNQPQHF. This chain links TRBV15 with TRBJ1-5, with no clear D. The CDR3 runs to 17 residues. The V end was cut by 0 bases, the J end by 3 bases, with 15 bases between. Looked up from germline, CDR1 is LNHNV and CDR2 is YYDKDF (reference sequence).

The rearrangement uses TRBV19 and TRBJ2-7; tentative D call: TRBD1 (6 bases). The germline V gene encodes CDR1 LNHDA and CDR2 SQIVND (reference sequence). V lost 6 bases and J 5 bases, leaving 17 bases between the germline ends. The CDR3 is 14 residues long. CDR3 amino acids: CASSTGGRAHEQYF. The CDR3 DNA reads TGTGCCAGTAGCACTGGGGGCAGGGCCCACGAGCAGTACTTC.

This chain connects TRBV10-1 to TRBJ1-1, with unresolved D. CDR1 WNHNN and CDR2 SYGVQD come from the germline V gene (reference sequence). Trimming took off 3 bases at V and 1 base at J, with 9 bases between the two ends. The CDR3 runs to 14 residues. The CDR3 region is CASSDDTTNTEAFF. The CDR3 region has the DNA TGCGCCAGCAGTGACGATACTACGAACACTGAAGCTTTCTTT.

In its sample, this clone was seen a few times. J is TRBJ2-7 and V is TRBV7-8; 7 bases match TRBD2. The CDR3 covers 14 residues. Germline V lookup: CDR1 SGHVS, CDR2 FQNEAQ. With 5 bases clipped from V and 1 base from J, the junction kept 5 bases outside the gene matches. The CDR3 DNA reads as TGTGCCAGCAGCGCCGGACTAGTTTCCTACGAGCAGTACTTC. This encodes CASSAGLVSYEQYF.

The chain carries TRBV2 and TRBJ2-3, with 8 nucleotides matching TRBD2. CDR3 size: 15 residues. V gave up 7 bases and J gave up 1 base; unmatched junction bases: 7. Germline CDR1 is SNHLY and CDR2 is FYNNEI. The CDR3 spells CASKNSGSGTDTQYF. DNA for the CDR3: TGTGCCAGCAAAAACAGCGGGAGTGGCACAGATACGCAGTATTTT.

The genes are TRBV6-1 and TRBJ2-7; no firm D call. This CDR3 has 13 amino acids. The germline V gene has CDR1 MNHNS and CDR2 SASEGT. V was shortened by 7 bases and J by 0 bases, with 10 bases between the two germline ends. Written as DNA, the CDR3 is TGTGCCAGCATTTTCGACAACTCCTACGAGCAGTACTTC. Amino acids: CASIFDNSYEQYF.

The chain has TRBV19 and TRBJ2-3; 11 bases are shared with TRBD2. From germline, CDR1 is LNHDA and CDR2 SQIVND (reference sequence). This CDR3 region has 14 residues. Losses at the gene ends were 4 bases for V and 8 bases for J; bases not matched to a gene: 5. The CDR3 DNA reads TGTGCCAGTAGTACTAGCGGGGGGCAAAGTACGCAGTATTTT. It is translated as CASSTSGGQSTQYF.

The rearrangement links TRBV6-1 to TRBJ2-1; 7 bases align to TRBD2. Germline CDR1 reads MNHNS; CDR2 reads SASEGT. V lost 2 bases, J lost 6 bases, and 7 bases stayed unmatched. The CDR3 length is 15 residues. The CDR3 DNA is TGTGCCAGCAGTGAACTGGCGGGAGTGGGCAATGAGCAGTTCTTC. This gives the protein CASSELAGVGNEQFF.

This chain uses TRBV2 with TRBJ1-2; possible D gene TRBD1, 5 bases. The germline V gene has CDR1 SNHLY and CDR2 FYNNEI. V gave up 10 bases and J gave up 4 bases, with 10 bases separating them. The CDR3 is made up of 11 amino acids. CDR3 in DNA: TGTGCCACGACAAGGGGCTATGGCTACACCTTC. Translation gives CATTRGYGYTF.

The rearrangement links TRBV6-6 to TRBJ2-3; 8 bases align to TRBD1. This CDR3 spans 14 amino acids. Germline V lookup: CDR1 MNHNY, CDR2 SVGAGI (reference sequence). Trimming took 5 bases from V and 5 from J; bases not matched to a gene: 6. CDR3 in DNA: TGTGCCAGCAGTCCGACAGGGGTTCAAGATACGCAGTATTTT. Amino acids: CASSPTGVQDTQYF.

The chain has TRBV5-1 and TRBJ1-4, with 7 nucleotides matching TRBD1. The germline CDR1 and CDR2 sequences are SGHRS and YFSETQ. V trimming: 5 bases; J trimming: 5 bases; junction bases outside the gene matches: 6. CDR3 size: 14 residues. CDR3 sequence reads: CASRQGFKNEKLFF. The DNA of the CDR3 is TGCGCCAGCAGACAGGGGTTTAAAAATGAAAAACTGTTTTTT.

The chain uses TRBV28 and TRBJ2-2; the D is unclear. Germline V gives CDR1 MDHEN, CDR2 SYDVKM. V lost 3 bases and J 2 bases, leaving 13 bases between the germline ends. The CDR3 contains 16 residues. The CDR3 DNA is TGTGCCAGCAGTTTGGTCCGGCTAGAAAACACCGGGGAGCTGTTTTTT. Encoded protein: CASSLVRLENTGELFF.

This clone turned up a few times. The chain couples TRBV27 to TRBJ1-1; a weak D match, TRBD1 (6 bases). Germline CDR1 is MNHEY and CDR2 is SMNVEV (reference sequence). CDR3 length: 15 residues. Deletions cut 4 bases from V and 5 bases from J, with 17 bases between. CDR3 bases: TGTGCCAGCAGTTCATACGGGGGGAGGGGGACTGAAGCTTTCTTT. Protein: CASSSYGGRGTEAFF.

The V gene is TRBV15, the J gene TRBJ2-7; D unresolved. CDR1 and CDR2 (germline): LNHNV, YYDKDF (reference sequence). V gave up 1 base and J gave up 3 bases, with 10 bases separating them. This CDR3 is built from 14 residues. The CDR3 here is CATSRGYSIYEQYF. As DNA, the CDR3 is TGTGCCACCAGCAGAGGGTACAGCATCTACGAGCAGTACTTC.